These 26 T cell receptor beta chains were all obtained from the same sample, sequenced in a study of Ad26.COV2.S vaccination and SARS-CoV-2 variants. The method was immunoSEQ multiplex PCR; TCRdb's version includes in-frame clones alone and lacks a portion of them. This table has under 400,000 clones, 87% appearing once. Treatment of the sample: around 19 received Ad26.COV2.S at low or high dose, single or two shots; about 5 received placebo; per-sample allocation not given. Collection of the samples took place on day 63 after the first injection of vaccine or placebo. The specimen comprised peripheral blood, sampled in a trial of Ad26.COV2.S vaccine versus placebo. The receptor source for this set is a person aged 18-65 years who received the Ad26.COV2.S COVID-19 vaccine or a placebo.

V is TRBV4-2 and J is TRBJ1-5; 7 bases are a match to TRBD1. Per germline, CDR1 LGHNA and CDR2 YNFKEQ. The CDR3 sequence is 17 residues long. V was clipped by 2 bases and J by 0 bases; unmatched bases: 7. CDR3 loop: CASSQWWTGDSNQPQHF. As DNA, the CDR3 is TGTGCCAGCAGCCAATGGTGGACAGGAGATAGCAATCAGCCCCAGCATTTT.

The chain recombines TRBV7-3 with TRBJ2-1; D uncertain. The CDR3 is made up of 18 amino acids. Germline CDR1 is SGHTA and CDR2 is FQGTGA. Trimming shortened V by 0 bases and J by 2 bases, and 17 bases separated the two germline ends. The CDR3 loop reads CASSLTTSVYGPYNEQFF. DNA of the CDR3: TGTGCCAGCAGCTTAACGACGTCCGTCTATGGGCCCTACAATGAGCAGTTCTTC.

V gene TRBV30 combines with J gene TRBJ2-1; possibly TRBD2 for D (7 bases). CDR3 size: 14 residues. V was cut by 2 bases and J by 4 bases, with 12 bases left in between. Per germline, CDR1 GTSNPN and CDR2 SVGIG (reference sequence). The CDR3 sequence: CAWSRGGPYNEQFF. Written as DNA, the CDR3 is TGTGCCTGGAGTAGGGGGGGGCCGTACAATGAGCAGTTCTTC.

The CDR3 bases are TGTGCCAGCAGCTTAGGGACAGGGGCTAACTATGGCTACACCTTC. It yields the protein CASSLGTGANYGYTF. The chain links TRBV7-3 to TRBJ1-2, with 10 bases that match TRBD1. In germline, CDR1 is SGHTA, CDR2 FQGTGA. The CDR3 loop spans 15 amino acids. V lost 2 bases to trimming and J lost 0 bases; unmatched junction nucleotides: 0.

In its sample, this clone was seen many times. This chain uses TRBV20-1 with TRBJ1-2; D ambiguous. Trimming left V 5 bases short and J 6 bases short, with 7 bases between. The CDR3 has 10 residues. Germline CDR1 DFQATT, CDR2 SNEGSKA (reference sequence). CDR3 sequence reads: CSARTDGYTF. DNA of the CDR3: TGCAGTGCTCGAACGGATGGCTACACCTTC.

The chain uses TRBV15 and TRBJ2-3; 7 nucleotides agree with TRBD2. V shed 0 bases, J shed 0 bases, and the junction held 21 bases outside the gene matches. CDR3 size: 22 residues. Germline assignment: CDR1 LNHNV and CDR2 YYDKDF (reference sequence). This CDR3 reads CATSRDLFGAGSMGSSTDTQYF. In nucleotides, the CDR3 is TGTGCCACCAGCAGAGATTTGTTCGGAGCGGGGTCGATGGGGTCTAGCACAGATACGCAGTATTTT.

The CDR3 nucleotides read TGTGCCAGCAGCTCAAGCGGGGGGGCCTACAATGAGCAGTTCTTC. Protein: CASSSSGGAYNEQFF. The chain has TRBV7-3 and TRBJ2-1, with 10 bases fitting TRBD2. Germline V gene data show CDR1 as SGHTA and CDR2 as FQGTGA. The J segment lost 2 bases and the V segment lost 4 bases, leaving 2 bases of the junction unmatched. CDR3 size: 15 residues.

The rearrangement joins TRBV7-9 to TRBJ1-2, with unresolved D. V dropped 4 bases and J dropped 0 bases, with 9 bases sitting between them. The V gene's germline CDR1 is SEHNR and CDR2 FQNEAQ (reference sequence). The CDR3 length is 14 residues. This CDR3 reads CASSSSMANYGYTF. CDR3 sequence (DNA): TGTGCCAGCAGCTCCTCTATGGCTAACTATGGCTACACCTTC. Combining the CDR3 with reference TRBV7-9 and TRBJ1-2 gives the whole variable domain DTGVSQNPRHKITKRGQNVTFRCDPISEHNRLYWYRQTLGQGPEFLTYFQNEAQLEKSRLLSDRFSAERPKGSFSTLEIQRTEQGDSAMYLCASSSSMANYGYTFGSGTRLTVV.

This clone was recorded only once. The V and J genes are TRBV19 and TRBJ1-1; D gene uncertain. CDR1 and CDR2 from the germline V gene are LNHDA and SQIVND (reference sequence). This CDR3 region has 12 residues. Trimming stripped 4 bases from V and 4 bases from J, with 7 bases between. CDR3 amino acids: CASSRRGTEAFF. The CDR3 nucleotides read TGTGCCAGTAGTAGAAGAGGCACTGAAGCTTTCTTT.

The chain carries TRBV7-2 and TRBJ2-4, with D hard to call. V was pared by 2 bases and J by 0 bases, with 11 bases between. The CDR3 loop spans 16 amino acids. Per germline, CDR1 SGHTA and CDR2 FQGNSA. The CDR3 loop reads CASSLSRLVAKNIQYF. DNA of the CDR3: TGTGCCAGCAGCTTAAGTCGACTGGTAGCCAAAAACATTCAGTACTTC.

This clone was recorded once. This rearrangement joins TRBV7-2 to TRBJ1-3, with D possibly matching TRBD1 (5 bases). V was trimmed by 5 bases and J by 2 bases, leaving 19 bases between them. The CDR3 is 17 amino acids. Germline V CDR1 and CDR2: SGHTA, FQGNSA. The CDR3 loop reads CASSLVPSGAAGNTIYF. CDR3 sequence (DNA): TGTGCCAGCAGCCTAGTACCTAGTGGGGCTGCTGGAAACACCATATATTTT.

This rearrangement joins TRBV6-4 to TRBJ1-1; D unclear. CDR3 size: 15 residues. From germline, CDR1 is MRHNA and CDR2 SNTAGT. Trimming took off 7 bases at V and 0 bases at J, with 15 bases between the two ends. This chain's CDR3 is CASKRAFPLNTEAFF. Here the CDR3 DNA reads TGTGCCAGCAAGCGGGCATTTCCGCTGAACACTGAAGCTTTCTTT.

The rearrangement links TRBV18 to TRBJ2-7; 9 bases map to TRBD1. The germline V gene encodes CDR1 KGHSH and CDR2 LQKENI. The V gene end was trimmed by 5 bases and the J gene end by 2 bases; junction bases not matched to a gene: 4. The CDR3 runs 14 residues. The CDR3, as DNA: TGTGCCAGCTCAGGACGGACAGGGGCCTACGAGCAGTACTTC. It codes for CASSGRTGAYEQYF.

This clone has more than one count but fewer than ten. Here the CDR3 reads CASSSSGGAVNEQFF. The CDR3 bases are TGCGCCAGCAGCTCTAGCGGGGGGGCAGTCAATGAGCAGTTCTTC. The chain combines TRBV5-1 with TRBJ2-1; 12 positions agree with TRBD2. CDR3 length equals 15 residues. The germline V gene has CDR1 SGHRS and CDR2 YFSETQ. The V and J ends lost 3 bases and 6 bases, in that order; junction bases with no gene match: 4. Based on the CDR3 plus reference TRBV5-1 and TRBJ2-1, the full variable domain is KAGVTQTPRYLIKTRGQQVTLSCSPISGHRSVSWYQQTPGQGLQFLFEYFSETQRNKGNFPGRFSGRQFSNSRSEMNVSTLELGDSALYLCASSSSGGAVNEQFFGPGTRLTVL.

Regarding this clone: One junction end does not reproduce the germline sequence, and a read error may be involved. This rearrangement joins TRBV6-2 or TRBV6-3 to TRBJ1-2; D remains ambiguous. Germline loops: CDR1 MNHEY, CDR2 SVGEGT. The CDR3 runs 14 residues. CDR3 coding DNA: TGTGCCGGCAGTTACCTTAGGGCACTCTATGGCTACACCTTC. Translated, it gives CAGSYLRALYGYTF.

The gene calls are TRBV30 and TRBJ2-7; 10 bases fit TRBD1. The CDR3 is 17 amino acids. V lost 1 base to trimming and J lost 2 bases; unmatched junction nucleotides: 11. CDR1 GTSNPN and CDR2 SVGIG come from the germline V gene (reference sequence). The DNA for the CDR3 is TGTGCCTGGAGTGCAACCAAGCGGGGACAGGGGACCTACGAGCAGTACTTC. This encodes CAWSATKRGQGTYEQYF.

The chain carries TRBV9 and TRBJ2-5, with TRBD2 matching 9 bases. Germline trimming cut 0 bases from V and 5 bases from J; bases unmatched to any gene: 5. In germline, CDR1 is SGDLS, CDR2 YYNGEE. This CDR3 is 15 amino acids long. CDR3 sequence: CASSVEAGGPETQYF. CDR3 DNA sequence: TGTGCCAGCAGCGTAGAGGCGGGGGGGCCGGAGACCCAGTACTTC.

The genes are TRBV4-3 and TRBJ2-3, with D perhaps matching TRBD1 (5 bases). CDR1 and CDR2 (germline): LGHNA, YSLEER. V lost 1 base and J lost 1, with 9 bases in between. This CDR3 has 15 amino acids. The CDR3 DNA reads as TGCGCCAGCAGCCAAGCAGGGCGAGGCACAGATACGCAGTATTTT. It is translated as CASSQAGRGTDTQYF.

The chain joins TRBV10-3 to TRBJ1-1; D remains unclear. Germline assignment: CDR1 ENHRY and CDR2 SYGVKD. Trimming removed 2 bases from V and 0 bases from J, with 4 bases in between. The length of the CDR3 is 13 residues. The CDR3 spells CAISEVLNTEAFF. The CDR3 DNA is TGTGCCATCAGTGAGGTCCTGAACACTGAAGCTTTCTTT.

The V call is TRBV19, the J call TRBJ1-6; 11 positions agree with TRBD1. The germline V gene encodes CDR1 LNHDA and CDR2 SQIVND (reference sequence). This CDR3 region has 16 residues. V gave up 5 bases and J gave up 7 bases; unmatched junction bases: 7. The CDR3 DNA reads TGTGCCAGTAGTCGTCCCGGGACAGGGGGAAATTCACCCCTCCACTTT. It yields the protein CASSRPGTGGNSPLHF.

The chain uses TRBV7-8 and TRBJ2-7; the D is unclear. The germline CDR1 and CDR2 sequences are SGHVS and FQNEAQ. CDR3 size: 15 residues. Trimming shortened V by 0 bases and J by 0 bases, and 9 bases separated the two germline ends. CDR3 sequence: CASSLADDYSYEQYF. In DNA, the CDR3 is TGTGCCAGCAGCTTAGCCGACGATTACTCCTACGAGCAGTACTTC.

This clone was seen a single time. This chain links TRBV7-2 with TRBJ2-5; TRBD2 matches 13 bases. V shed 3 bases, J shed 3 bases, and the junction held 1 base outside the gene matches. The CDR3 contains 15 residues. Germline CDR1 is SGHTA and CDR2 is FQGNSA. CDR3 coding DNA: TGTGCCAGCAGCTTTGGGACTAGCGGGGAAGAGACCCAGTACTTC. Its protein is CASSFGTSGEETQYF. The variable domain in full, completed from reference TRBV7-2 and TRBJ2-5, reads GAGVSQSPSNKVTEKGKDVELRCDPISGHTALYWYRQSLGQGLEFLIYFQGNSAPDKSGLPSDRFSAERTGGSVSTLTIQRTQQEDSAVYLCASSFGTSGEETQYFGPGTRLLVL.

This clone was recorded only once. J is TRBJ1-4 and V is TRBV30, with a weak D call TRBD1 (6 bases). This CDR3 is built from 16 residues. The V gene's germline CDR1 is GTSNPN and CDR2 SVGIG (reference sequence). Trimming shortened V by 3 bases and J by 4 bases, and 18 bases separated the two germline ends. CDR3 DNA: TGTGCCTGGAGCGACTCCCCGAACAGGGTTAATGAAAAACTGTTTTTT. Translated, it gives CAWSDSPNRVNEKLFF.

V usage is TRBV6-4 and J usage is TRBJ2-2, with D possibly matching TRBD2 (6 bases). There are 16 residues in the CDR3. Looked up from germline, CDR1 is MRHNA and CDR2 is SNTAGT. V was shortened by 3 bases and J by 1 base, with 12 bases between the two germline ends. This CDR3 reads CASSEWAGKNTGELFF. In nucleotides, the CDR3 is TGTGCCAGCAGTGAATGGGCGGGGAAGAACACCGGGGAGCTGTTTTTT.

The sample holds one count of this clone. V usage is TRBV5-6 and J usage is TRBJ2-7; the D gene is possibly TRBD1 (5 bases). The CDR3 has 12 residues. Between the trimmed V and J ends, which lost 1 base and 6 bases, there was a span of 8 bases. The germline V gene encodes CDR1 SGHDT and CDR2 YYEEEE. The DNA of the CDR3 is TGTGCCAGCAGCTTGTTGGGGCTCGAGCAGTACTTC. As protein: CASSLLGLEQYF.

This clone is a singleton in its sample. The CDR3 protein is CASSQDSALALASDTQYF. Written as DNA, the CDR3 is TGCGCCAGCAGCCAAGATTCAGCTTTAGCGCTGGCCTCAGATACGCAGTATTTT. The chain carries TRBV4-1 and TRBJ2-3; maybe TRBD2 (5 bases). Germline loops: CDR1 MGHRA, CDR2 YSYEKL. The V gene lost 0 bases and the J gene lost 4 bases, with 20 bases spanning the gap. CDR3 length: 18 residues.